This T cell receptor beta chain came from a study of T-cell reconstitution after alpha-beta-depleted transplantation in children. Trimming took 2 bases from V and 6 from J, leaving 11 bases between them. This CDR3 contains 14 residues. Unique molecular identifiers tagged the TCRbeta library. MiXCR was run by TCRdb on the PCR reads, yielding one entry per CDR3 protein. The profile covers 700,000 or so distinct CDR3 sequences, with around 13% appearing a single time and 0.65% to 0.9% taken by the ten largest. This clonotype was counted ten times or more. Its antigen is unidentified. Study-level findings and limits: Reportedly, only several hundred clones from non-depleted graft cells drove alpha-beta T-cell counts at about two months.

This TCR derives from a girl aged 2 to 9 with congenital amegakaryocytic thrombocytopenia, due to receive a stem cell transplant. Specimen: PBMCs, collected before TCRalphabeta/CD19-depleted stem cell transplant. The chain is built from TRBV12-3 or TRBV12-4 and TRBJ1-5; weak D call: TRBD1 (6 bases). The CDR3 loop reads CASSLSGVGQPQHF. The CDR3 DNA follows: TGTGCCAGCAGTTTATCAGGGGTAGGTCAGCCCCAGCATTTT.